This T cell receptor beta chain was documented in a study of cytomegalovirus exposure and HLA in healthy donors listed by TCRdb under 2017. Notes on the research overall: An earlier analysis of fewer than 750 of the donors reported approximately 300 Gb of sequence data and 95 million to 130 million unique TCR beta sequences obtained from roughly 180 million T cells. Around 320 gigabases of sequencing data and 78 million or so unique TCR sequences were included in an early release covering roughly 700 HLA-typed donors. The genetic ancestry cluster associated with self-reported Caucasian donors included 80% to 90% of the roughly 400 genotyped donors. The study aimed to test whether signatures of past pathogen exposure could be identified by cataloging public T cell receptors. The study used immunosequencing to profile the T cell repertoires of under 700 subjects and linked those repertoires to cytomegalovirus serostatus. Along with the approximately 700-subject first cohort, a separate validation cohort of over 90 different subjects was used. The study combined high-throughput TCR immunosequencing, statistical association of individual TCRs with disease status, and machine learning to predict cytomegalovirus infection status. A later analysis re-analyzed previously published TCR beta repertoires from 660 or so donors and added high-resolution HLA genotyping to study TCR occurrence patterns. Rather than using new phenotypic data, the later analysis identified candidate immune exposures from TCR beta sequences and from how often those sequences occurred across donors. An earlier analysis of roughly 580 of the donors used high-throughput TCR beta sequencing to judge whether each TCR beta V gene segment behaved as functional or pseudogenic. Donor age, sex, ethnicity and CMV serostatus were collected together with the repertoire data. A later genetic analysis used genome-wide SNP genotypes for about 60% of the 666 donors, treating that subset as a discovery cohort. All discovery cohort repertoires had been generated on a single sequencing platform. Class I and class II HLA loci were covered by the typing at four-digit resolution. The number of donors typed differed by locus, with about 629-640 for A, B, C, DRB1 and DQB1, around 520 for DQA1, 600 to 610 for DPA1, and approximately 470 for DPB1. A few DR-DQ haplotypes were treated as single units for association and clustering because of strong linkage in the cohort. Among around 400 genotyped donors of the cohort, an average of roughly 230,000 unique TCR beta nucleotide sequences was sequenced per donor, of which 15% to 20% were non-productive. What the work shows at the level of the full study, not this receptor alone: Immune exposure information for the cohort was limited to CMV serostatus. In both the original and validation cohorts, the classifier was reported to diagnose cytomegalovirus status with high specificity and sensitivity. In an earlier analysis of some 500 of the donors, most TCR beta V segments were observed in productive rearrangements about 87% or about 30% of the time, broadly matching IMGT annotations. This cohort had only TCR beta chains sequenced, and the lack of alpha or paired-chain data limited which features could be detected. In a later analysis, some 18,000 TCR beta sequences were associated with specific HLA alleles at a false discovery rate of 0.05. Because the 87-base-pair reads could not distinguish some IMGT-functional V segments, including TRBV6-2 and TRBV6-3, those segments were excluded. When HLA alleles, especially DR and DQ, strongly co-occurred, TCR associations were difficult to assign to individual alleles. A cluster of highly shared sequence variants was judged likely to be a technical artifact of the sequencing pipeline. In a later analysis, TCR association rates were found to vary across HLA loci, with the most associated TCRs seen for DRB1 alleles and the fewest for HLA-C alleles. Several of the top co-occurrence clusters appeared to be linked to parvovirus B19, influenza, CMV and Epstein-Barr virus, according to a later analysis. Compared with equally common non-associated chains, HLA-associated TCR beta chains in a later analysis were more clonally expanded and had lower generation probabilities. A few of the identified cytomegalovirus-associated TCR beta chains were confirmed in vitro to be specific for cytomegalovirus antigens. Because HLA typing was missing for some donors at each locus, association tests included only the typed subset. Sequencing depth was assumed to be roughly uniform across donors in the presence/absence analyses, though that assumption may not hold. According to a later genetic analysis, donors in an Asian-associated ancestry cluster had fewer N-insertions in productive TCRs than the approximately 650-donor mean. In the study, some 160 TCR beta chains were listed as associated with cytomegalovirus. Seventeen rarely observed V segments, including chromosome 9 orphons, were excluded from the earlier analysis of some 590 of the donors because counts were too low. Across donors, most TCR sequences were observed very rarely, whereas some public TCRs were present in many individuals. According to a later analysis, most CMV-associated TCR beta chains appeared to be HLA-restricted, and the HLA associations seemed to be driven largely by CMV exposure. According to the authors, the approach could potentially be generalized to other disease states and immunological phenotypes. Correlated functional status among segregating V segments might be attributable to linkage disequilibrium, but an unknown experimental factor could not be ruled out. A further reported finding was that TCR beta sequences accurately predicted the HLA-A and HLA-B alleles for most subjects in the first cohort. A later genetic analysis associated a missense DCLRE1C variant with V-gene and J-gene trimming of TCR beta chains, and an independent cohort replicated the association.

V sheds 4 bases and J sheds 0 bases, leaving 7 bases between their ends. The germline V gene (reference sequence) specifies MNHEY as CDR1 and SMNVEV as CDR2. From the cysteine up to the phenylalanine, the CDR3 has a length of 14 residues. The only DNA kept is the CDR3, 42 bases in frame from the first base. Notes on this clone: Which antigen it targets is not known. Base qualities were left out, and no much larger clone turns up one base away. Other DNA variants within this sample encode the same CDR3.

Libraries came from the immunoSEQ multiplex PCR assay. For the multiplex PCR, a mixture combining 60 forward primers for TCR Vbeta segments and 13 reverse primers for TCR Jbeta segments was used. A multiplex PCR assay on genomic DNA amplified the CDR3 region of rearranged TCR beta genes. On the Illumina HiSeq System, the amplified TCR beta libraries were sequenced as 87-base-pair reads. The authors' analysis ran thus. In a later analysis, about 80 million unique TCR beta chains were counted across the roughly 670 repertoires, and roughly 11 million of these chains were shared by at least two donors. A nearest-neighbor algorithm error-corrected the raw reads and collapsed the reads into unique sequences, merging closely related sequences to remove PCR and sequencing errors. To assign V, D and J gene segments, CDR3 sequences were aligned to IMGT reference sequences. For a sequence to be retained, a match of at least six nucleotides to both a V gene segment and a J gene segment was required. A rearrangement counted as productive if the CDR3 had no stop codons and remained in frame with V and J, and every other rearrangement counted as non-productive. CDR3 was defined according to IMGT convention as the region running from the second conserved V-encoded cysteine to the conserved J-encoded phenylalanine. The earlier analysis of some 600 of the donors excluded sequences that lacked an unambiguous match to a single V gene segment. An earlier analysis of about 600 of the donors called V segments functional above 56.7% productive rearrangements and segregating when the between-donor standard deviation exceeded 5%. To diagnose cytomegalovirus status from the catalog of TCR beta chain sequences, a statistical classification framework was built. V and J gene assignment, in a later analysis, came from comparing TCR nucleotide sequences with IMGT/GENE-DB human TR gene sequences. In a later analysis, CDR3 sequences and most-parsimonious VDJ recombination scenarios were assigned using the TCRdist pipeline. In a later analysis, every TCR beta chain was defined by the combination of its CDR3 amino acid sequence and its V-gene family, and reads without a unique V-gene family were dropped. A later analysis removed 600 or so highly shared, low-generation-probability nucleotide sequences to deal with suspected cross-contamination and a sequencing artifact. In a later analysis, a clonal expansion index for each public chain was calculated from normalized within-repertoire ranks of inferred template counts. In a later analysis, generation probabilities were computed with a VDJ recombination model fitted to out-of-frame rearrangements, and the resulting probabilities were checked against IGoR. In a later analysis, TCR-TCR, TCR-HLA and TCR-CMV co-occurrence was scored with hypergeometric tests, and a repertoire-size bias correction was applied to TCR pairs. A later analysis estimated false discovery rates by permuting HLA or CMV assignments 20 times. In a later analysis, co-occurring TCRs were grouped with DBSCAN, and TCRdist sequence similarity was added when clustering was performed within HLA-allele-positive subsets. Repertoires with fewer than 30,000 or more than 120,000 public chains were left out of co-occurrence clustering, as were four to six repertoires with anomalous nucleotide sharing. TCRdb holds this immuneACCESS table with in-frame rearrangements only. Some clones are missing; in checked studies, unresolved V genes explain under half, and the rest has no known cause. The V and J calls and clone size come from that table; D and trimming were worked out from the DNA. The sample data list hundreds of thousands of clones, and around 89% of these were observed just once. The ten largest make up roughly 1% of the sample.

The cohort comprised several hundred healthy bone marrow donors. Cohort members were all nominally healthy when sampled, although unrecorded immune exposures were likely present. The donor tested CMV seronegative, placing the donor among the roughly 400 seronegative members of the cohort. Each donor provided a peripheral blood sample, and peripheral blood mononuclear cells were used for TCR beta sequencing. The Qiagen DNeasy Blood Extraction Kit was used to extract genomic DNA from the blood cell samples. The TCR originated in a woman between 18 and 29 years old in good health and CMV-seronegative. This sequence uses TRBV27 and TRBJ2-1, with no D gene named confidently. The sample taken for sequencing was PBMCs. The DNA sequence is as follows: TGTGCCAGCAGTTCCCGTAGCTCCTACAATGAGCAGTTCTTC. Its protein reads: CASSSRSSYNEQFF.